The 14 T cell receptor beta chains below all came from one sample that was sequenced in a study of monozygotic twins with inflammatory bowel disease. TCRdb processed the 5' RACE reads again and assigns one entry to each CDR3 protein, with no DNA. Recorded for this sample: roughly 150,000 distinct CDR3 sequences. The sequenced sample consisted of blood. The receptor set was obtained from a human donor with ulcerative colitis or Crohn's disease, or a healthy co-twin of an affected twin (not recorded which).

The chain couples TRBV29-1 to TRBJ2-3. In germline, CDR1 is SQVTM, CDR2 ANQGSEA. The CDR3 has 14 residues. The CDR3 loop reads CSVVFLARTDTQYF.

CDR3 residues: CSAEGFGEVTDTQYF. The V call is TRBV20-1, the J call TRBJ2-3; there is no DNA to check the TCRdb D call of TRBD2. Germline V gene data show CDR1 as DFQATT and CDR2 as SNEGSKA (reference sequence). CDR3 size: 15 residues.

CDR3 region: CASGQVPGTGTFF. The gene calls are TRBV4-1 and TRBJ1-1; checking the TCRdb D call of TRBD1 is not possible without DNA. The CDR3 has 13 amino acids. Per the germline V gene, CDR1 is MGHRA and CDR2 is YSYEKL.

V gene TRBV5-1 combines with J gene TRBJ1-1. This CDR3 is 14 amino acids long. Germline CDR1 is SGHRS and CDR2 is YFSETQ. The CDR3 protein is CASSSPYRDTEAFF. Full variable domain (rest looked up from reference TRBV5-1 and TRBJ1-1): KAGVTQTPRYLIKTRGQQVTLSCSPISGHRSVSWYQQTPGQGLQFLFEYFSETQRNKGNFPGRFSGRQFSNSRSEMNVSTLELGDSALYLCASSSPYRDTEAFFGQGTRLTVV.

The genes are TRBV20-1 and TRBJ1-6. CDR1 is DFQATT, CDR2 SNEGSKA, per germline (reference sequence). This CDR3 has 15 residues. The CDR3 sequence: CSARLDSSYNSPLHF.

The chain employs TRBV10-3 and TRBJ2-5; without DNA, the TCRdb call of TRBD1 cannot be checked. The CDR3 extends over 13 amino acids. Germline CDR1 and CDR2: ENHRY and SYGVKD. This CDR3 reads CAITGDHQETQYF.

The V call is TRBV20-1, the J call TRBJ2-1; TCRdb selects TRBD2, and the lack of DNA leaves this call unchecked. The CDR3 extends over 16 amino acids. Germline-derived CDR1 and CDR2 are DFQATT and SNEGSKA (reference sequence). Here the CDR3 reads CSGVGLAGISYNEQFF.

V and J are TRBV20-1 and TRBJ2-1; there is no DNA to check the TCRdb D call of TRBD1. Looked up from germline, CDR1 is DFQATT and CDR2 is SNEGSKA (reference sequence). The CDR3 spans 13 residues. This CDR3 reads CSARMPGQNEQFF.

CDR3 amino acids: CASSSPWSEQFF. J is TRBJ2-1 and V is TRBV28; TCRdb indicates TRBD1, and absent DNA this call remains unverified. Germline V gene lookup returns CDR1 MDHEN and CDR2 SYDVKM. This CDR3 has 12 residues.

CDR3 residues: CASTSRRNTGELFF. The chain recombines TRBV12-3 or TRBV12-4 with TRBJ2-2. This CDR3 comprises 14 residues.

The chain is built from TRBV18 and TRBJ1-1; as DNA is missing, the TRBD1 call by TCRdb cannot be tested. This CDR3 spans 14 amino acids. The germline V gene encodes CDR1 KGHSH and CDR2 LQKENI. CDR3 residues: CASSPETGNTEAFF.

The V gene is TRBV11-2, the J gene TRBJ2-7; lacking DNA, the TRBD1 call made by TCRdb goes unchecked. The CDR3 covers 16 residues. Germline-derived CDR1 and CDR2 are SGHAT and FQNNGV. This CDR3 is CASSLREGAGSYEQYF.

This sequence joins TRBV29-1 and TRBJ2-5; as DNA is missing, the TRBD2 call by TCRdb cannot be tested. This CDR3 is built from 23 residues. The germline gives CDR1 SQVTM, CDR2 ANQGSEA. The CDR3 loop reads CSALVAESNPGGLAGVGIETQYF.

Here the CDR3 reads CSVAGLAGGNNEQFF. The chain recombines TRBV29-1 with TRBJ2-1; the TCRdb call, TRBD2, lacks DNA for checking. The CDR3 sequence is 15 residues long. Germline CDR1 SQVTM, CDR2 ANQGSEA.